These T cell receptor beta chains were read from a single sample in a study of cytotoxic CD8 clonotypes in ibrutinib-treated CLL. Repertoires were generated with immunoSEQ multiplex PCR, while TCRdb's copy carries only in-frame clones and drops some. The sample lists 150,000 to 250,000 clones, 55% to 85% seen once, with around 15% in the top ten. Sequencing was performed on PBMCs, taken after 24 months of ibrutinib treatment. These receptors were collected from a human donor with chronic lymphocytic leukemia. CDR3s include the opening cysteine and the closing phenylalanine or tryptophan. The D gene is left open where the match is weak. Not every row has a clone size; where given, it reads once, few, many or a size class.

cdr3_aa cdr3_nt j_call clone_size d_call v_call
CASKPLVSGYGYTF TGTGCCAGCAAGCCCTTGGTATCGGGCTATGGCTACACCTTC TRBJ1-2 few . TRBV11-2
CASSWIGPSGANVLTF TGTGCCAGCAGTTGGATCGGGCCGAGTGGGGCCAACGTCCTGACTTTC TRBJ2-6 . . TRBV6-6
CASSLSPSGRYGHEQFF TGCGCCAGCAGCTTGTCGCCTAGCGGGAGGTATGGGCATGAGCAGTTCTTC TRBJ2-1 once TRBD2 TRBV5-1
CASRDDRLSNQPQHF TGCGCCAGCAGGGACGACCGACTTAGCAATCAGCCCCAGCATTTT TRBJ1-5 . . TRBV4-3
CASSRGHGYTF TGTGCCAGCAGTAGGGGCCATGGCTACACCTTC TRBJ1-2 few . TRBV5-4
CASSVPLTDTQYF TGTGCCAGCAGCGTCCCACTCACAGATACGCAGTATTTT TRBJ2-3 . . TRBV9
CASSSRWDSGNTIYF TGTGCCAGCAGCTCCCGTTGGGACTCTGGAAACACCATATATTTT TRBJ1-3 . . TRBV11-2
CASSVLAGHEQYF TGCGCCAGCAGCGTGCTAGCGGGACACGAGCAGTACTTC TRBJ2-7 . TRBD2 TRBV5-1
CASSRGGSYEQYF TGTGCCAGCAGCCGGGGGGGGTCCTACGAGCAGTACTTC TRBJ2-7 . TRBD2 TRBV4-2
CSVVGGIVGEAFF TGCAGCGTTGTGGGGGGCATTGTGGGTGAAGCTTTCTTT TRBJ1-1 once . TRBV29-1
CASSLEQGTPQHF TGTGCCAGCAGCTTAGAACAGGGTACGCCCCAGCATTTT TRBJ1-5 . . TRBV11-2
CASRAEVTNEKLFF TGTGCCAGCAGAGCAGAGGTTACTAATGAAAAACTGTTTTTT TRBJ1-4 few . TRBV6-1
CASSFAGGADTQYF TGCGCCAGCAGCTTCGCGGGAGGCGCAGATACGCAGTATTTT TRBJ2-3 . TRBD2 TRBV5-1
CASSIRRGLSNQPQHF TGTGCCAGTAGTATCAGGAGGGGGCTAAGCAATCAGCCCCAGCATTTT TRBJ1-5 . TRBD1 TRBV19
CASSNWDEQYF TGCGCCAGCAGTAATTGGGACGAGCAGTACTTC TRBJ2-7 . . TRBV4-1
CASSFFEGAYEQYF TGTGCCAGCAGTTTTTTTGAGGGTGCGTACGAGCAGTACTTC TRBJ2-7 . . TRBV28
CASSISRDSNQPQHF TGTGCCAGTAGTATATCCCGGGATAGCAATCAGCCCCAGCATTTT TRBJ1-5 once . TRBV19
CSVGTSGSYNEQFF TGCAGCGTTGGGACTAGCGGGTCCTACAATGAGCAGTTCTTC TRBJ2-1 once TRBD2 TRBV29-1
CASSFFSANREEF TGTGCCAGCAGCTTTTTTTCGGCGAACAGGGAGGAGTTC TRBJ2-7 . . TRBV5-6
CASSREGQGADTQYF TGTGCCAGCAGCCGGGAAGGACAGGGGGCAGATACGCAGTATTTT TRBJ2-3 . TRBD1 TRBV14
CASSQAGYGGTYEQYF TGTGCCAGCAGCCAAGCGGGGTACGGGGGTACCTACGAGCAGTACTTC TRBJ2-7 . TRBD2 TRBV5-4
CASSPVDGQYLNEQYF TGTGCCAGCTCACCAGTCGACGGACAGTATTTGAACGAGCAGTACTTC TRBJ2-7 few . TRBV18
CASSGTSGSVGEQFF TGCGCCAGCAGCGGGACTAGCGGGAGTGTGGGGGAGCAGTTCTTC TRBJ2-1 few TRBD2 TRBV5-1
CASSWTQAYEQYF TGTGCCAGCAGTTGGACACAAGCCTACGAGCAGTACTTC TRBJ2-7 . . TRBV7-3
CASSKNRGWDEKLFF TGCGCCAGCAGCAAAAACAGGGGGTGGGATGAAAAACTGTTTTTT TRBJ1-4 . TRBD1 TRBV5-1
CASSQGAVYGYTF TGTGCCAGCTCACAGGGGGCTGTCTATGGCTACACCTTC TRBJ1-2 . TRBD1 TRBV18
CASSLFRTGIADTQYF TGTGCCAGCAGTTTATTCCGGACAGGGATCGCAGATACGCAGTATTTT TRBJ2-3 once TRBD1 TRBV28
CASSLYRLADNNEQFF TGTGCCAGCAGCTTATATCGGCTAGCGGATAACAATGAGCAGTTCTTC TRBJ2-1 . TRBD2 TRBV7-8
CAMGAGYEQYF TGTGCCATGGGAGCGGGCTACGAGCAGTACTTC TRBJ2-7 . . TRBV10-3
CAWSVRGFNQPQHF TGTGCCTGGAGTGTACGGGGCTTCAATCAGCCCCAGCATTTT TRBJ1-5 . . TRBV30
CASGLAEKELFF TGTGCCAGCGGACTAGCTGAGAAGGAGCTGTTTTTT TRBJ2-2 few TRBD2 TRBV27
CATRDTNSNQPQHF TGTGCCACAAGGGACACCAATAGCAATCAGCCCCAGCATTTT TRBJ1-5 . . TRBV19
CASSVAGGRNGYTF TGTGCCAGCAGCGTAGCCGGGGGGCGTAATGGCTACACCTTC TRBJ1-2 . . TRBV9
CASSVRGLNTGELFF TGTGCCAGCTCAGTTCGCGGGCTGAACACCGGGGAGCTGTTTTTT TRBJ2-2 few . TRBV18